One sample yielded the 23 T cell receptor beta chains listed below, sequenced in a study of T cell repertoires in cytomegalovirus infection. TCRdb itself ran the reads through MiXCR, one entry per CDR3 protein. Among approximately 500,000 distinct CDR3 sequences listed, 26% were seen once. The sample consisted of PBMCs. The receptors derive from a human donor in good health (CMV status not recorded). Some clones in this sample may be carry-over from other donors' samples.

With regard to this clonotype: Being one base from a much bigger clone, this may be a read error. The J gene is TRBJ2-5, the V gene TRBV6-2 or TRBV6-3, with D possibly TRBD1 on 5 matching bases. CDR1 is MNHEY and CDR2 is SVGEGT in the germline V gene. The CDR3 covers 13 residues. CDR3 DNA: TGTACCAGCAATCCAAGGGGAAGGGAGACCCAGTACTTC. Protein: CTSNPRGRETQYF.

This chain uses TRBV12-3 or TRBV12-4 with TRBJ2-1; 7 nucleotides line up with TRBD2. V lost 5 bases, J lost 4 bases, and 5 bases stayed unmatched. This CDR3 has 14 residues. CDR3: CASSPRDYYNEQFF. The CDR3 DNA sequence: TGTGCCAGCAGTCCCCGGGACTATTACAATGAGCAGTTCTTC.

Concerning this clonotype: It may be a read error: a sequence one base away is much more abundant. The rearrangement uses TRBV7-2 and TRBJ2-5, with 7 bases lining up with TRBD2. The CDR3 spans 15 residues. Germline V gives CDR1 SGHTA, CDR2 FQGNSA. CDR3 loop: CVSSRDYPGVGTQYF. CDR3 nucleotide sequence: TGTGTCAGCAGCCGGGACTACCCGGGAGTGGGGACCCAGTACTTC.

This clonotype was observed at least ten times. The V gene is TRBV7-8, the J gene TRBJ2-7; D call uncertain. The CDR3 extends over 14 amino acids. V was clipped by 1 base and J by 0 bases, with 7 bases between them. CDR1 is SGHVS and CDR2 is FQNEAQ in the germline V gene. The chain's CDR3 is CASSLGFSSYEQYF. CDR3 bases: TGTGCCAGCAGCTTAGGTTTTAGCTCCTACGAGCAGTACTTC.

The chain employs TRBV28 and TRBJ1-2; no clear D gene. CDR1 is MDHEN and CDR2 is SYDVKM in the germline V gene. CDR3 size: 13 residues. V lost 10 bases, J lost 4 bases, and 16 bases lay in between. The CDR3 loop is CATSVGYIYGYTF. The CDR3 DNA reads TGTGCCACCTCGGTTGGATACATCTATGGCTACACCTTC.

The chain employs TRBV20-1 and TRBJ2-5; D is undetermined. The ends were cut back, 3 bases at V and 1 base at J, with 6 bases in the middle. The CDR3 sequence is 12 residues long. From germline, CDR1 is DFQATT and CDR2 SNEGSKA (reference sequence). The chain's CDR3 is CSARPRQETQYF. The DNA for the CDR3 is TGCAGTGCTAGGCCCCGCCAAGAGACCCAGTACTTC.

DNA of the CDR3: TGTGCCAGCAGTTTGGGACAGGGGGGGCATAGCAATCAGCCCCAGCATTTT. It yields the protein CASSLGQGGHSNQPQHF. V and J are TRBV12-3 or TRBV12-4 and TRBJ1-5; 11 bases line up with TRBD1. CDR3 size: 17 residues. V trimming: 3 bases; J trimming: 0 bases; junction bases outside the gene matches: 4.

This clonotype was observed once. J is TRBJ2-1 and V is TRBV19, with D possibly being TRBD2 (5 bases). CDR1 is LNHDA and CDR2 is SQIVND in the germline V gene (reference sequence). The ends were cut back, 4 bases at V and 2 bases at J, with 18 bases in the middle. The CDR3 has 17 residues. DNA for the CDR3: TGTGCCAGTAGTACGACCGGGCGGGTCGCCACCTACAATGAGCAGTTCTTC. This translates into CASSTTGRVATYNEQFF.

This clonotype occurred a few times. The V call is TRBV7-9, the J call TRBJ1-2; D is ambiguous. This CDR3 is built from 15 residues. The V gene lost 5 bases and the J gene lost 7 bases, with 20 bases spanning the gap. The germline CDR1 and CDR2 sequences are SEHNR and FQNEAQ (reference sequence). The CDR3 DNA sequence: TGTGCCAGCAGCCGAGAGTGGGGATCTAATCTTGGCTACACCTTC. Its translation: CASSREWGSNLGYTF.

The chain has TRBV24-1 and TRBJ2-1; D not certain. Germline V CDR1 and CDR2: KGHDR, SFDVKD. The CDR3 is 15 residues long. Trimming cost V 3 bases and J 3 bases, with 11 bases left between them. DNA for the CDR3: TGTGCCACCAGTGATCGGAGCGTCAACTACAATGAGCAGTTCTTC. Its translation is CATSDRSVNYNEQFF.

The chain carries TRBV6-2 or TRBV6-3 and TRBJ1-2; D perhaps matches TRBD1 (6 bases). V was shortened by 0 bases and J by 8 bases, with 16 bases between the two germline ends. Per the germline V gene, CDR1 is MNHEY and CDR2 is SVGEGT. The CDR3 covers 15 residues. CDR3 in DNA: TGTGCCAGCAGTTACTCGACTCCAGGGGTTGGAGGCTACACCTTC. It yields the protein CASSYSTPGVGGYTF.

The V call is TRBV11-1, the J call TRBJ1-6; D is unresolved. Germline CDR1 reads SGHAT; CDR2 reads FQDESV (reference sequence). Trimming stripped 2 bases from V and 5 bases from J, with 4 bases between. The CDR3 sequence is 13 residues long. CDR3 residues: CASSLTDNSPLHF. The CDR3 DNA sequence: TGTGCCAGCAGCTTAACAGATAATTCACCCCTCCACTTT.

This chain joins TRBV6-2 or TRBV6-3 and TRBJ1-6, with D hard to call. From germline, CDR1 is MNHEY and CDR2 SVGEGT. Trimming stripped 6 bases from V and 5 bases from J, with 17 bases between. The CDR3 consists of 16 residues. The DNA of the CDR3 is TGTGCCAGCAGCCACCCTTTGAGGAGGGATAATTCACCCCTCCACTTT. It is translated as CASSHPLRRDNSPLHF.

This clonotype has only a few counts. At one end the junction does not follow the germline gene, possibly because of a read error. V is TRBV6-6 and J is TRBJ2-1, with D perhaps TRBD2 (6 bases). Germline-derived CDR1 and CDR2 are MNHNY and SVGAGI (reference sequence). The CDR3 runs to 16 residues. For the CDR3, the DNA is TGTGCCAGCTGTTACGGGAGCCAGAGCTCCTACAATGAGCAGTTCTTC. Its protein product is CASCYGSQSSYNEQFF.

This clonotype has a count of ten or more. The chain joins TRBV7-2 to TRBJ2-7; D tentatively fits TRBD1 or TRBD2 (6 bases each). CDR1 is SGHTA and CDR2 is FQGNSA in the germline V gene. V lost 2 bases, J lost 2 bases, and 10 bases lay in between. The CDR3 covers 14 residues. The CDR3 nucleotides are TGTGCCAGCAGCTTATACGGGGGCACCTACGAGCAGTACTTC. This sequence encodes CASSLYGGTYEQYF.

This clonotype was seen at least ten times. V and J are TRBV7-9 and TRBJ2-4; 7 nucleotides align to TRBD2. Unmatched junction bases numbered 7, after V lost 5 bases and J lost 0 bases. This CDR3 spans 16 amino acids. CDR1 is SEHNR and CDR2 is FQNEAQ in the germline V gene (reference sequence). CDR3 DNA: TGTGCCAGCAGCCTTCAGCGGGACTCAGCCAAAAACATTCAGTACTTC. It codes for CASSLQRDSAKNIQYF. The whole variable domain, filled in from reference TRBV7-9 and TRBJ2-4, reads DTGVSQNPRHKITKRGQNVTFRCDPISEHNRLYWYRQTLGQGPEFLTYFQNEAQLEKSRLLSDRFSAERPKGSFSTLEIQRTEQGDSAMYLCASSLQRDSAKNIQYFGAGTRLSVL.

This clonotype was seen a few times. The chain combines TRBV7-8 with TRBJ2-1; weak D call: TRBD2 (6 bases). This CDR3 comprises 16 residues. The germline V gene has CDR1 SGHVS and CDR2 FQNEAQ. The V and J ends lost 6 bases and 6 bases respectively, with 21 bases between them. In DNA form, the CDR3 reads TGTGCCAGCAGGGGAGACGGGAGAGCAAACGGCAATGAGCAGTTCTTC. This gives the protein CASRGDGRANGNEQFF.

Here the CDR3 reads CASSLAGGTIHNEQFF. CDR3 DNA: TGTGCCAGCAGCTTAGCGGGCGGGACTATACACAATGAGCAGTTCTTC. The chain recombines TRBV7-2 with TRBJ2-1, with 7 bases matching TRBD2. There are 16 residues in the CDR3. Germline V gene sequence: CDR1 SGHTA, CDR2 FQGNSA. With 0 bases clipped from V and 5 bases from J, the junction kept 7 bases outside the gene matches.

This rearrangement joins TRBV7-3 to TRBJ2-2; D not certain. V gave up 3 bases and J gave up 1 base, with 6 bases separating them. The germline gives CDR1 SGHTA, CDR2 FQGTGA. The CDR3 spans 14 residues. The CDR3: CASSLSWNTGELFF. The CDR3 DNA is TGTGCCAGCAGCTTGTCCTGGAACACCGGGGAGCTGTTTTTT.

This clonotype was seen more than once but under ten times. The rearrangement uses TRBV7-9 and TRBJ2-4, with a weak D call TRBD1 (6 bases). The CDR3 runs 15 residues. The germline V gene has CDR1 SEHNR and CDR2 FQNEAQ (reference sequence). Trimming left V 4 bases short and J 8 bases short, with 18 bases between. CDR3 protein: CASSSIDRHGDIQYF. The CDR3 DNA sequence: TGTGCCAGCAGCTCCATAGACAGGCATGGAGACATTCAGTACTTC. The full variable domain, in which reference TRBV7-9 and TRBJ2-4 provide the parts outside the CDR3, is DTGVSQNPRHKITKRGQNVTFRCDPISEHNRLYWYRQTLGQGPEFLTYFQNEAQLEKSRLLSDRFSAERPKGSFSTLEIQRTEQGDSAMYLCASSSIDRHGDIQYFGAGTRLSVL.

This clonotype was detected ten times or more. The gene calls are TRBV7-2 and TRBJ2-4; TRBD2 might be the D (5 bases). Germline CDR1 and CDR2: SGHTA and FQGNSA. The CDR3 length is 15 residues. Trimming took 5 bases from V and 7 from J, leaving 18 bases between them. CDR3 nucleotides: TGTGCCAGCAGCCCGACTCCCGGGGATCGGAACATTCAGTACTTC. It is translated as CASSPTPGDRNIQYF.

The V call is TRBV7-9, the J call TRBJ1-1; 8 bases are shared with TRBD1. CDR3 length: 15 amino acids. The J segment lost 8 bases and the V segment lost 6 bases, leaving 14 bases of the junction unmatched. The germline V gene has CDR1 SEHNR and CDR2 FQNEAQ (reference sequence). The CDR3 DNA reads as TGTGCCAGCAGTCACCGGGACAGGACGTATAGGGAAGCTTTCTTT. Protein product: CASSHRDRTYREAFF. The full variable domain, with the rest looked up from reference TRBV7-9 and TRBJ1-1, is DTGVSQNPRHKITKRGQNVTFRCDPISEHNRLYWYRQTLGQGPEFLTYFQNEAQLEKSRLLSDRFSAERPKGSFSTLEIQRTEQGDSAMYLCASSHRDRTYREAFFGQGTRLTVV.

This chain's CDR3 is CASSYGTSTDEQFF. DNA for the CDR3: TGTGCCAGCAGTTACGGGACTAGTACGGATGAGCAGTTCTTC. The rearrangement links TRBV6-5 to TRBJ2-1; 8 bases fit TRBD2. This CDR3 has 14 residues. V dropped 2 bases and J dropped 8; count of bases not matched to a gene: 5. Germline CDR1 MNHEY, CDR2 SVGAGI.